The 27 T cell receptor beta chains presented below share a single source sample, sequenced in a study of resident and recirculating memory T cells in vitiligo. TCRdb's copy holds only in-frame clones and misses some; the assay was immunoSEQ multiplex PCR. The sample yields tens of thousands of clones, 92% seen once. Sequences were obtained from blood. Receptors were obtained from a male donor with vitiligo.

The chain is built from TRBV7-9 and TRBJ2-3, with a weak D call TRBD1 (6 bases). The V gene lost 8 bases and the J gene lost 5 bases, with 11 bases spanning the gap. The germline gives CDR1 SEHNR, CDR2 FQNEAQ (reference sequence). The CDR3 contains 12 residues. This CDR3 reads CASLGGEDTQYF. In DNA, the CDR3 is TGTGCCAGCCTTGGGGGCGAAGATACGCAGTATTTT.

The V and J genes are TRBV7-6 and TRBJ2-1; TRBD2 might be the D (5 bases). Trimming shortened V by 5 bases and J by 4 bases, and 9 bases separated the two germline ends. In germline, CDR1 is SGHVS, CDR2 FNYEAQ. The CDR3 length is 13 residues. CDR3 residues: CASSRDQYNEQFF. The CDR3 coding sequence is TGTGCCAGCAGCCGGGATCAGTACAATGAGCAGTTCTTC.

This clone was recorded once. The gene calls are TRBV5-1 and TRBJ1-1; a weak D match, TRBD1 (6 bases). The V gene's germline CDR1 is SGHRS and CDR2 YFSETQ. V lost 2 bases, J lost 1 base, and 12 bases lay in between. CDR3 size: 15 residues. CDR3 sequence (DNA): TGCGCCAGCAGCTTACAGGGCCCCCCGAACACTGAAGCTTTCTTT. Translated: CASSLQGPPNTEAFF.

The rearrangement links TRBV6-1 to TRBJ2-1, with a weak D call TRBD2 (5 bases). Trimming pared 8 bases from V and 3 bases from J, leaving 14 bases between. This CDR3 comprises 14 residues. Germline V gene data show CDR1 as MNHNS and CDR2 as SASEGT. CDR3 DNA: TGTGCCAGCCGCAAACCTGAGGGCTACAATGAGCAGTTCTTC. Translation gives CASRKPEGYNEQFF.

A note on this clone: At one of its ends the junction is not consistent with the germline gene, which may arise from a read error. This CDR3 is also generated by other DNA sequences in the sample. The chain couples TRBV4-3 to TRBJ2-7; the D gene is possibly TRBD2 (5 bases). The CDR3 runs to 15 residues. Per germline, CDR1 LGHNA and CDR2 YSLEER. The CDR3, as DNA: TGCGCCAGCAGCCAAGATCTGGAGGCCTCCTACGAGCAATACTTC. Translating it yields CASSQDLEASYEQYF.

The V and J genes are TRBV11-2 and TRBJ1-2; tentatively, D is TRBD1 (6 bases). This CDR3 spans 15 amino acids. CDR1 is SGHAT and CDR2 is FQNNGV in the germline V gene. V lost 5 bases and J 8 bases, leaving 21 bases between the germline ends. Written as DNA, the CDR3 is TGTGCCAGCAGCCTTATCCAACAGGGTTTTGGGGGCTACACCTTC. Translating it yields CASSLIQQGFGGYTF.

The CDR3 sequence is CASSPYGQGNGGYTF. CDR3 nucleotides: TGTGCCAGCTCACCATACGGACAGGGGAACGGTGGCTACACCTTC. The chain employs TRBV18 and TRBJ1-2; 9 bases are shared with TRBD1. In germline, CDR1 is KGHSH, CDR2 LQKENI. J gave up 7 bases and V 2 bases, and 8 bases lay outside the gene matches. The CDR3 covers 15 residues.

V usage is TRBV7-9 and J usage is TRBJ2-7; 7 bases agree with TRBD1. The length of the CDR3 is 15 residues. The trim removed 6 bases at V and 0 bases at J, leaving 8 bases unmatched. Germline CDR1 is SEHNR and CDR2 is FQNEAQ (reference sequence). The CDR3, as DNA: TGTGCCAGCAGACGACAGGGTGACAGCTCCTACGAGCAGTACTTC. Protein: CASRRQGDSSYEQYF.

The chain couples TRBV10-1 to TRBJ2-3; a weak D match, TRBD2 (6 bases). The CDR3 consists of 15 residues. The V gene's germline CDR1 is WNHNN and CDR2 SYGVQD (reference sequence). Trimming removed 8 bases from V and 2 bases from J, with 17 bases in between. In nucleotides, the CDR3 is TGCGCCAGCGGAGGTGGGGGAGGTCTCACAGATACGCAGTATTTT. This gives the protein CASGGGGGLTDTQYF.

This chain links TRBV5-1 with TRBJ1-1; 7 positions agree with TRBD1. From germline, CDR1 is SGHRS and CDR2 YFSETQ. With V trimmed by 3 bases and J by 6 bases, 14 bases remained unmatched. The CDR3 is made up of 16 amino acids. The CDR3 nucleotides read TGCGCCAGCAGCTCCCGTGGTACAGGGGCCTTGGCTGAAGCTTTCTTT. The encoded protein is CASSSRGTGALAEAFF.

The rearrangement links TRBV27 to TRBJ1-4, with D unresolved. Germline V CDR1 and CDR2: MNHEY, SMNVEV (reference sequence). With 2 bases removed from V and 7 bases from J, the gap between germline ends came to 11 bases. There are 14 residues in the CDR3. In DNA, the CDR3 is TGTGCCAGCAGTTTAGGAATAGAGGGTGAAAAACTGTTTTTT. Residues: CASSLGIEGEKLFF.

V gene TRBV28 combines with J gene TRBJ2-5; D possibly corresponds to TRBD1 (6 bases). CDR3 size: 14 residues. V was shortened by 2 bases and J by 5 bases, with 12 bases between the two germline ends. CDR1 MDHEN and CDR2 SYDVKM come from the germline V gene. Here the CDR3 reads CASSLPGDAETQYF. In DNA form, the CDR3 reads TGTGCCAGCAGTTTACCAGGGGATGCCGAGACCCAGTACTTC. The whole variable domain, remainder taken from reference TRBV28 and TRBJ2-5, is DVKVTQSSRYLVKRTGEKVFLECVQDMDHENMFWYRQDPGLGLRLIYFSYDVKMKEKGDIPEGYSVSREKKERFSLILESASTNQTSMYLCASSLPGDAETQYFGPGTRLLVL.

This chain connects TRBV7-9 to TRBJ2-3, with 8 bases lining up with TRBD1. Germline CDR1 is SEHNR and CDR2 is FQNEAQ (reference sequence). Trimming at V came to 1 base and at J to 3 bases, leaving 6 bases not matched to a gene. This CDR3 is 16 amino acids long. CDR3 amino acids: CASSLVRTGGTDTQYF. The DNA of the CDR3 is TGTGCCAGCAGCTTAGTTCGCACAGGGGGGACAGATACGCAGTATTTT.

J is TRBJ2-7 and V is TRBV11-1; TRBD2 is a possible D gene (5 bases). V was pared by 3 bases and J by 2 bases, with 14 bases between. Germline V gene lookup returns CDR1 SGHAT and CDR2 FQDESV (reference sequence). This CDR3 contains 15 residues. The CDR3 DNA follows: TGTGCCAGCAGCTTTCGAGCGGCCGTTACCTACGAGCAGTACTTC. Protein sequence: CASSFRAAVTYEQYF.

This chain connects TRBV28 to TRBJ2-7; 10 bases are a match to TRBD2. Germline trimming cut 0 bases from V and 4 bases from J; bases unmatched to any gene: 3. This CDR3 has 15 residues. Germline loops: CDR1 MDHEN, CDR2 SYDVKM. The CDR3 sequence: CASSLWASGRYEQYF. The CDR3 DNA reads TGTGCCAGCAGTTTATGGGCTAGCGGGAGATACGAGCAGTACTTC.

The V and J genes are TRBV5-6 and TRBJ1-2, with TRBD1 identical over 7 bases. The germline CDR1 and CDR2 sequences are SGHDT and YYEEEE. Unmatched junction bases numbered 12, after V lost 4 bases and J lost 6 bases. The CDR3 has 15 residues. CDR3 coding DNA: TGTGCCAGCAGCGCGGACAGGTGGGGCTTGAATGGCTACACCTTC. As protein: CASSADRWGLNGYTF.

The DNA for the CDR3 is TGTGCCAGCCTGGGAAGATCGGGGCGAGGGTGGAGCGGGAAAACCTCCTACAATGAGCAGTTCTTC. It translates to CASLGRSGRGWSGKTSYNEQFF. The chain joins TRBV21-1 to TRBJ2-1; TRBD2, the D gene given by the table, was not confirmed from the DNA. TRBV21-1 is deemed a pseudogene. The CDR3 loop spans 22 amino acids.

This clone showed up just once. The chain joins TRBV5-5 to TRBJ1-2, with 7 bases lining up with TRBD1. Trimming at V came to 1 base and at J to 4 bases, leaving 4 bases not matched to a gene. There are 14 residues in the CDR3. Germline-derived CDR1 and CDR2 are SGHKS and YYEKEE (reference sequence). CDR3 region: CASSLTGVGYGYTF. Here the CDR3 DNA reads TGTGCCAGCAGCTTGACAGGGGTAGGCTATGGCTACACCTTC. Filled out from reference TRBV5-5 and TRBJ1-2, the complete variable domain reads DAGVTQSPTHLIKTRGQQVTLRCSPISGHKSVSWYQQVLGQGPQFIFQYYEKEERGRGNFPDRFSARQFPNYSSELNVNALLLGDSALYLCASSLTGVGYGYTFGSGTRLTVV.

This chain joins TRBV13 and TRBJ2-7; perhaps TRBD1 as D (6 bases). CDR3 size: 14 residues. Germline assignment: CDR1 PRHDT and CDR2 FYEKMQ (reference sequence). V was trimmed by 5 bases and J by 0 bases, leaving 11 bases between them. The DNA of the CDR3 is TGTGCCAGCAGCCTAAGGGACATCTCCTACGAGCAGTACTTC. Translating gives CASSLRDISYEQYF.

This clone was detected once. The chain employs TRBV29-1 and TRBJ2-1; D unclear. The CDR3 has 12 residues. The germline V gene encodes CDR1 SQVTM and CDR2 ANQGSEA. V lost 7 bases and J lost 7, with 14 bases in between. The CDR3 nucleotides read TGCAGCGCCACGCGGTTTTCGAATGAGCAGTTCTTC. Translated: CSATRFSNEQFF.

This clone has just one count. V is TRBV6-5 and J is TRBJ1-5, with 8 bases that match TRBD1. V dropped 6 bases and J dropped 5; count of bases not matched to a gene: 9. Germline V lookup: CDR1 MNHEY, CDR2 SVGAGI. This CDR3 region has 15 residues. The CDR3 loop is CASSPDRGTYQPQHF. The CDR3 coding sequence is TGTGCCAGCAGCCCCGACAGGGGAACCTATCAGCCCCAGCATTTT.

The rearrangement links TRBV5-4 to TRBJ2-1, with 10 bases identical to TRBD1. With V trimmed by 4 bases and J by 4 bases, 5 bases remained unmatched. The CDR3 consists of 15 residues. Germline V lookup: CDR1 SGHNT, CDR2 YYREEE (reference sequence). In DNA, the CDR3 is TGTGCCAGCAGCAAGGACAGGGGGGAATACAATGAGCAGTTCTTC. This sequence encodes CASSKDRGEYNEQFF.

The chain couples TRBV10-3 to TRBJ2-5; TRBD1 is a possible D gene (6 bases). Per germline, CDR1 ENHRY and CDR2 SYGVKD. This CDR3 is 15 amino acids long. Trimming took off 10 bases at V and 1 base at J, with 19 bases between the two ends. The CDR3 DNA is TGTGCCACCGGCCAGACAGGCAGTCCCCAAGAGACCCAGTACTTC. It codes for CATGQTGSPQETQYF.

The chain recombines TRBV7-8 with TRBJ2-7; TRBD1 aligns across 8 bases. The J segment lost 1 base and the V segment lost 5 bases, leaving 10 bases of the junction unmatched. The CDR3 is 16 amino acids. Germline V lookup: CDR1 SGHVS, CDR2 FQNEAQ. CDR3 in amino acids: CASSPSGTGASYEQYF. Written as DNA, the CDR3 is TGTGCCAGCAGCCCGTCCGGGACAGGCGCTTCCTACGAGCAGTACTTC.

The rearrangement uses TRBV27 and TRBJ2-3; TRBD1 is a possible D gene (6 bases). The V end lost 0 bases, the J end lost 5 bases, and 12 bases lay between the germline ends. The CDR3 spans 15 residues. Germline assignment: CDR1 MNHEY and CDR2 SMNVEV (reference sequence). DNA of the CDR3: TGTGCCAGCAGTTTATCGGTCATGGGACAAGATACGCAGTATTTT. Its translation is CASSLSVMGQDTQYF.

The V gene is TRBV2, the J gene TRBJ1-1, with D unresolved. The germline V and J ends were trimmed by 6 bases and 3 bases, with 11 bases remaining between them. This CDR3 has 13 amino acids. Germline loops: CDR1 SNHLY, CDR2 FYNNEI. CDR3 in amino acids: CASSWAEDTEAFF. For the CDR3, the DNA is TGTGCCAGCAGCTGGGCGGAGGACACTGAAGCTTTCTTT.

J is TRBJ2-7 and V is TRBV25-1; D gene ambiguous. The CDR3 spans 13 residues. The V gene lost 1 base and the J gene lost 9 bases, with 13 bases spanning the gap. The germline CDR1 and CDR2 sequences are MGHDK and SYGVNS. CDR3 residues: CASSESPRIGQYF. In DNA, the CDR3 is TGTGCCAGCAGTGAATCTCCCAGGATAGGGCAGTACTTC.